A single sample is the source of the 12 T cell receptor beta chains below, sequenced in a study of patients and donors after allogeneic stem cell transplantation. TCRdb used MiXCR to reprocess the RT-PCR reads, holding one entry per CDR3 protein. The sample lists roughly 200,000 distinct CDR3 sequences; 41% were seen once. The material sequenced was blood, either unsorted or a sorted T cell fraction (not recorded which). The origin of the receptors is a human donor who was either an allogeneic HSCT recipient or a stem cell or donor lymphocyte infusion donor (not recorded which). It is not recorded whose cells these are; they may come from a transplant donor.

The chain employs TRBV5-1 and TRBJ2-1; D not certain. Trimming left V 0 bases short and J 8 bases short, with 9 bases between. Germline V CDR1 and CDR2: SGHRS, YFSETQ. The CDR3 runs 13 residues. This CDR3 reads CASSLVGPHEQFF. The CDR3 DNA sequence: TGCGCCAGCAGCTTGGTAGGCCCGCATGAGCAGTTCTTC. Together with reference TRBV5-1 and TRBJ2-1, the CDR3 gives the full variable domain: KAGVTQTPRYLIKTRGQQVTLSCSPISGHRSVSWYQQTPGQGLQFLFEYFSETQRNKGNFPGRFSGRQFSNSRSEMNVSTLELGDSALYLCASSLVGPHEQFFGPGTRLTVL.

DNA for the CDR3: TGTGCCAGCAGCTCGGGAGCCCCTGAAGCTTTCTTT. Protein sequence: CASSSGAPEAFF. This chain joins TRBV7-2 and TRBJ1-1; D is undetermined. Trimming removed 4 bases from V and 6 bases from J, with 9 bases in between. The CDR3 sequence is 12 residues long. The germline V gene encodes CDR1 SGHTA and CDR2 FQGNSA. The full variable domain, with the rest looked up from reference TRBV7-2 and TRBJ1-1, is GAGVSQSPSNKVTEKGKDVELRCDPISGHTALYWYRQSLGQGLEFLIYFQGNSAPDKSGLPSDRFSAERTGGSVSTLTIQRTQQEDSAVYLCASSSGAPEAFFGQGTRLTVV.

The J gene is TRBJ2-1, the V gene TRBV19, with 7 nucleotides matching TRBD2. CDR3 size: 15 residues. With V trimmed by 3 bases and J by 4 bases, 6 bases remained unmatched. Germline V gives CDR1 LNHDA, CDR2 SQIVND (reference sequence). CDR3 in amino acids: CASSISPGGYNEQFF. The DNA for the CDR3 is TGTGCCAGTAGTATCTCTCCGGGAGGATACAATGAGCAGTTCTTC.

The V and J genes are TRBV27 and TRBJ1-1; 8 positions agree with TRBD1. Unmatched junction bases numbered 8, after V lost 5 bases and J lost 0 bases. The CDR3 is 16 amino acids. Per germline, CDR1 MNHEY and CDR2 SMNVEV (reference sequence). The CDR3 bases are TGTGCCAGCAGTACCGACAGGGGACAAATGAACACTGAAGCTTTCTTT. This encodes CASSTDRGQMNTEAFF.

In this sample, this clonotype turned up a few times. This sequence joins TRBV7-9 and TRBJ2-5; D unclear. Germline values: CDR1 SEHNR, CDR2 FQNEAQ (reference sequence). V shed 6 bases and J shed 5 bases, with 7 bases lying between them. The length of the CDR3 is 11 residues. The CDR3: CASSRLETQYF. For the CDR3, the DNA is TGTGCCAGCAGTCGTCTGGAGACCCAGTACTTC.

The rearrangement joins TRBV7-6 to TRBJ1-2, with 10 bases fitting TRBD1. CDR1 and CDR2 (germline): SGHVS, FNYEAQ. The V segment lost 5 bases and the J segment 3 bases; nucleotides outside the gene matches: 6. This CDR3 is built from 15 residues. Here the CDR3 reads CASSQYGTGDYGYTF. In DNA form, the CDR3 reads TGTGCCAGCAGCCAATACGGGACAGGGGACTATGGCTACACCTTC.

V gene TRBV12-3 or TRBV12-4 combines with J gene TRBJ2-1; 10 nucleotides align to TRBD2. This CDR3 has 16 amino acids. Trimming removed 3 bases from V and 4 bases from J; junction bases left unmatched: 6. The CDR3 loop is CASSFGRTSGYNEQFF. The CDR3 DNA follows: TGTGCCAGCAGTTTTGGTAGGACTAGCGGTTACAATGAGCAGTTCTTC.

This clonotype was counted only a few times. The chain combines TRBV6-5 with TRBJ2-5; D is unclear. The ends were cut back, 7 bases at V and 2 bases at J, with 11 bases in the middle. In germline, CDR1 is MNHEY, CDR2 SVGAGI. The CDR3 runs 13 residues. In DNA, the CDR3 is TGTGCCAGCACCAACGGGTGGCAAGAGACCCAGTACTTC. Translated, it gives CASTNGWQETQYF.

The CDR3 region has the DNA TGTGCCAGCAGAGAAACGTACCAAGAGACCCAGTACTTC. Translated, it gives CASRETYQETQYF. J is TRBJ2-5 and V is TRBV6-5, with D uncertain. This CDR3 comprises 13 residues. From germline, CDR1 is MNHEY and CDR2 SVGAGI. V lost 6 bases and J lost 0, with 8 bases in between.

The count of this clonotype is one. This chain connects TRBV28 to TRBJ2-3; D remains unclear. The ends were cut back, 8 bases at V and 2 bases at J, with 11 bases in the middle. Germline V gives CDR1 MDHEN, CDR2 SYDVKM. The CDR3 loop spans 13 amino acids. The CDR3: CASGVQITDTQYF. The CDR3 DNA follows: TGTGCCAGCGGGGTTCAAATCACAGATACGCAGTATTTT.

The chain employs TRBV4-1 and TRBJ1-2; TRBD1 agrees at 8 bases. This CDR3 is built from 15 residues. V was clipped by 1 base and J by 0 bases; unmatched bases: 1. The V gene's germline CDR1 is MGHRA and CDR2 YSYEKL. The CDR3 DNA reads as TGCGCCAGCAGCCAAGGACAGGGGCCTAACTATGGCTACACCTTC. It codes for CASSQGQGPNYGYTF.

This clonotype has only a few counts. This rearrangement joins TRBV15 to TRBJ1-6; unclear D gene. Germline lookup yields CDR1 LNHNV and CDR2 YYDKDF (reference sequence). Between the trimmed V and J ends, which lost 3 bases and 10 bases, there was a span of 7 bases. The CDR3 runs 12 residues. As DNA, the CDR3 is TGTGCCACCAGCAGGGTACGGTCACCCCTCCACTTT. Its translation is CATSRVRSPLHF.